This TCR beta chain comes out of a study of T cells after posttransplantation cyclophosphamide. Profiling relied on immunoSEQ multiplex PCR, and the TCRdb table lists in-frame clones only, not all of them. The data show fewer than 7,500 clones, 1.5% to 2% seen once. Busulfan-fludarabine conditioning, marrow transplant, and cyclophosphamide on days +3 and +4 were administered. The length of the CDR3 is 14 residues. Germline values: CDR1 SGHVS, CDR2 FQNEAQ. The V and J ends lost 4 bases and 9 bases, in that order; junction bases with no gene match: 6. There are a few counts of this clone. The sequence came from a male patient between 25 and 39 years old who received an allogeneic stem cell transplant from a related donor, was CMV-positive, and had no GVHD. The T cells may partly be graft donor cells. The sequenced sample was PBMCs, obtained around 250 days after a stem cell transplant with posttransplant cyclophosphamide. The chain links TRBV7-8 to TRBJ1-3; 10 bases fit TRBD1. CDR3 coding DNA: TGTGCCAGCAGCTCCGGACAGGGGGGGCTCACCATATATTTT. Translation: CASSSGQGGLTIYF.